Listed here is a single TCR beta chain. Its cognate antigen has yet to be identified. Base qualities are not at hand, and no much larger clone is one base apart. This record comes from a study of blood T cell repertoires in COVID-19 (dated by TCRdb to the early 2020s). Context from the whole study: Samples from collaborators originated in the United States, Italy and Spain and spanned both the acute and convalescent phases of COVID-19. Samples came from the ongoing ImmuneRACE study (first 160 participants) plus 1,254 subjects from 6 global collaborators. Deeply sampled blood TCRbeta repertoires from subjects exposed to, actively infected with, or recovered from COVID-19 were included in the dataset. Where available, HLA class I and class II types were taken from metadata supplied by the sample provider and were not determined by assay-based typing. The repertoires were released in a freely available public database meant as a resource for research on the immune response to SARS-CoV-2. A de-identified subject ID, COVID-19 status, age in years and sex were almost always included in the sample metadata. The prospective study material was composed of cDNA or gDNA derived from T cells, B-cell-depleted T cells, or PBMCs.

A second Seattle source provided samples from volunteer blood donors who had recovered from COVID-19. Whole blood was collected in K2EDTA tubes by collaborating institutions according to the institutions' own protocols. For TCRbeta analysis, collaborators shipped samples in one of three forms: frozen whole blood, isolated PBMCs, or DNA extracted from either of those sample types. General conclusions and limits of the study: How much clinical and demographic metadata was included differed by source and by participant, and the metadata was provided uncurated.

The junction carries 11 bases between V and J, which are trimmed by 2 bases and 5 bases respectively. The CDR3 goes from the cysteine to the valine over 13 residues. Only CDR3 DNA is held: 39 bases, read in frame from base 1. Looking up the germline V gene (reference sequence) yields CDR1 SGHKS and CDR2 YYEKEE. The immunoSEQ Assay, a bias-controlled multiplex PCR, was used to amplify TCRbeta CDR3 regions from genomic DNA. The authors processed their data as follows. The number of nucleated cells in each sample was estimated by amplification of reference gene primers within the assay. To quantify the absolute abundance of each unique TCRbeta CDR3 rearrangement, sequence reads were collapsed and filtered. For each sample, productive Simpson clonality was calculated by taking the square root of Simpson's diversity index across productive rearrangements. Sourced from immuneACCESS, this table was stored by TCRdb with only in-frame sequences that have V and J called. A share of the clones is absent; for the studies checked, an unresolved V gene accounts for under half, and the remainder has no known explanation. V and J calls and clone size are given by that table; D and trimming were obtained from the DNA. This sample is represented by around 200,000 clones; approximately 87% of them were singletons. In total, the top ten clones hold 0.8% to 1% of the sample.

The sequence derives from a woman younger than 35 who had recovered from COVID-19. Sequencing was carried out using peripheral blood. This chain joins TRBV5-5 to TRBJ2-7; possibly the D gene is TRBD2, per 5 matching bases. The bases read TGTGCCAGCAGCTTTGGTCCCGGGGACGAGCAGTACGTC. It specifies CASSFGPGDEQYV.